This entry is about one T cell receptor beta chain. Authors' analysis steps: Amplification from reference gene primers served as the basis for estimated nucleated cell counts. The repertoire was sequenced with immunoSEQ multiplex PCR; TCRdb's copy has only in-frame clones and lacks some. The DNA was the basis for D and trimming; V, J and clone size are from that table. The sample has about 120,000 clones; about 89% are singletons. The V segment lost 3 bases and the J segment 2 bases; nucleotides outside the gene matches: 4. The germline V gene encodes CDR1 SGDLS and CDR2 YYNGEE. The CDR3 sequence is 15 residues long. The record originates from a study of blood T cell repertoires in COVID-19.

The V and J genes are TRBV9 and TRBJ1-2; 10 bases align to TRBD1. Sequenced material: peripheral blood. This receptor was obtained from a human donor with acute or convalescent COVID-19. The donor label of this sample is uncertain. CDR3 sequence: CASSAKTGGNYGYTF. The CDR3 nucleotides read TGTGCCAGCAGCGCGAAGACAGGGGGCAACTATGGCTACACCTTC. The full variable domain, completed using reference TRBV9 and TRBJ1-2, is DSGVTQTPKHLITATGQRVTLRCSPRSGDLSVYWYQQSLDQGLQFLIQYYNGEERAKGNILERFSAQQFPDLHSELNLSSLELGDSALYFCASSAKTGGNYGYTFGSGTRLTVV.